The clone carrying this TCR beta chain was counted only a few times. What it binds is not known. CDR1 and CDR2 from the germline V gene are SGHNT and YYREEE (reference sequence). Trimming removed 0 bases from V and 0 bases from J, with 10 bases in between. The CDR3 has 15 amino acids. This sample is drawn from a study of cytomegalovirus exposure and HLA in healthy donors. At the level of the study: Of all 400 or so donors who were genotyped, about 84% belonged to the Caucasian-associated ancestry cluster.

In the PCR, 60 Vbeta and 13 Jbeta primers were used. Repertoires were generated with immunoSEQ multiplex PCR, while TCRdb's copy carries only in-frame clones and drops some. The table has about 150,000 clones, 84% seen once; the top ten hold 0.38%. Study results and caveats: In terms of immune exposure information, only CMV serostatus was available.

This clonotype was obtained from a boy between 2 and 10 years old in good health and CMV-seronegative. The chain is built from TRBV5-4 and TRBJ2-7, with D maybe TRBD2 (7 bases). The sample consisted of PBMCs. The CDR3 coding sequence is TGTGCCAGCAGCTTGGAAGCGGGACACTCCTACGAGCAGTACTTC. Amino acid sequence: CASSLEAGHSYEQYF. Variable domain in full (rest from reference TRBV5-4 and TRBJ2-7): ETGVTQSPTHLIKTRGQQVTLRCSSQSGHNTVSWYQQALGQGPQFIFQYYREEENGRGNFPPRFSGLQFPNYSSELNVNALELDDSALYLCASSLEAGHSYEQYFGPGTRLTVT.